The T cell receptor (beta chain) described here comes from a study of T cells in Graves' hyperthyroidism and ophthalmopathy. Study-wide background: Peripheral blood was obtained at initial diagnosis, preceding any treatment.

CDR3 length: 16 residues. Germline V gives CDR1 SGHAT, CDR2 FQNNGV. The V end was cut by 5 bases, the J end by 0 bases, with 14 bases between. Researchers amplified the TCR beta CDR3 regions from RNA transcripts. HTBI primers drove first-round RT-PCR of the TCR CDR3. TCRdb ran MiXCR on the multiplex PCR reads and lists one entry per CDR3 protein. The sample shows roughly 130,000 distinct CDR3 sequences, about 20% of them seen only once. These patients, aged 18 to 65, had recently diagnosed hyperthyroidism lasting under 2 months. Uncontrolled infection, other autoimmune disease, pregnancy or lactation led to exclusion. The table lists this clonotype with many counts.

Material for sequencing was blood. J is TRBJ2-1 and V is TRBV11-2; possibly TRBD2 for D (5 bases). The sequence was collected from a woman aged 50 to 65 with Graves' hyperthyroidism that later progressed to Graves' ophthalmopathy. The CDR3 region has the DNA TGTGCCAGCAGCGCACGCGAGGGCCTCTCCTACAATGAGCAGTTCTTC. Amino acid sequence: CASSAREGLSYNEQFF. The variable domain in full, with the rest retrieved from reference TRBV11-2 and TRBJ2-1, is EAGVAQSPRYKIIEKRQSVAFWCNPISGHATLYWYQQILGQGPKLLIQFQNNGVVDDSQLPKDRFSAERLKGVDSTLKIQPAKLEDSAVYLCASSAREGLSYNEQFFGPGTRLTVL.